Sequencing of this TCR beta chain was carried out in a study of kidney transplant recipient with SARS-CoV-2 infection. This clonotype has only a few counts. The V segment lost 0 bases and the J segment 7 bases; nucleotides outside the gene matches: 4. The CDR3 runs 16 residues. Germline V gives CDR1 KGHSH, CDR2 LQKENI. TCRdb re-called the reads through MiXCR, storing one row per CDR3 protein. Of 200,000 to 250,000 distinct CDR3 sequences listed, 29% are singletons. The rearrangement joins TRBV18 to TRBJ2-1; 12 bases agree with TRBD2. Sequences were derived from a blood sample, sampled at baseline and on roughly day 110 from a kidney transplant recipient. The sequence was collected from a male patient younger than 45 who had COVID-19 and was a kidney transplant recipient. Some T cells may have come from the graft donor. The CDR3 protein is CASSPPGLAGGNEQFF. DNA of the CDR3: TGTGCCAGCTCACCACCAGGTCTAGCGGGAGGGAATGAGCAGTTCTTC.